The 9 T cell receptor beta chains presented below share a single source sample, sequenced in a study of metastatic and nonmetastatic thyroid tumors (TCRdb year 2020). Libraries came from PCR. For sequencing, an Illumina HiSeq 4000 was employed. TCRdb redid the processing of the public reads, applying fastp at Q25 and MiXCR, and retained in-frame beta chains. The sample table lists about 42,000 clones, about 12% of them with a count of one. About 9% of the sample rests with the top ten. No treatment had been received by any patient before thyroid surgery. Sequencing input: blood. These receptors were obtained from a male donor with papillary thyroid cancer or a benign thyroid nodule (not recorded which). Some clones in this sample may be carry-over from other donors' samples.

Ten or more counts support this clone. The chain combines TRBV6-4 with TRBJ2-1; D unresolved. V was trimmed by 3 bases and J by 1 base, leaving 4 bases between them. The germline gives CDR1 MRHNA, CDR2 SNTAGT. The CDR3 extends over 13 amino acids. The CDR3 sequence is CASSEGSYNEQFF. In nucleotides, the CDR3 is TGTGCCAGCAGTGAGGGGTCCTACAATGAGCAGTTCTTC.

By frequency in the sample, this clone is medium-sized. The chain combines TRBV6-2 or TRBV6-3 with TRBJ1-2; possible D gene TRBD1, 5 bases. Germline values: CDR1 MNHEY, CDR2 SVGEGT. The CDR3 loop spans 14 amino acids. Trimming left V 3 bases short and J 4 bases short, with 12 bases between. CDR3 loop: CASSYGGASYGYTF. CDR3 nucleotides: TGTGCCAGCAGTTATGGCGGGGCTTCCTATGGCTACACCTTC.

The table lists this clone with many counts. This CDR3 is CASNSGGLAGGSYNEQFF. The CDR3 coding sequence is TGTGCCAGTAACTCAGGAGGGCTAGCGGGAGGGTCATACAATGAGCAGTTCTTC. This chain uses TRBV19 with TRBJ2-1; 12 bases line up with TRBD2. The CDR3 is made up of 18 amino acids. Trimming removed 7 bases from V and 4 bases from J; junction bases left unmatched: 14. Germline V gives CDR1 LNHDA, CDR2 SQIVND (reference sequence).

This clone has only a few counts. The sample has other DNA sequences that encode this CDR3 too. CDR3 sequence: CASSAPGGGYGYTF. The CDR3 DNA sequence: TGTGCCAGCAGTGCCCCTGGTGGCGGCTATGGCTACACCTTC. The chain couples TRBV6-1 to TRBJ1-2; D call uncertain. The CDR3 contains 14 residues. V lost 4 bases and J 4 bases, leaving 13 bases between the germline ends. The germline CDR1 and CDR2 sequences are MNHNS and SASEGT.

This clone was picked up many times. This chain uses TRBV29-1 with TRBJ2-3; D not certain. V was cut by 6 bases and J by 0 bases, with 10 bases left in between. Per germline, CDR1 SQVTM and CDR2 ANQGSEA. This CDR3 has 13 amino acids. CDR3 in amino acids: CSVGWRSTDTQYF. In DNA, the CDR3 is TGCAGCGTGGGGTGGCGTAGCACAGATACGCAGTATTTT.

The chain uses TRBV4-2 and TRBJ2-1; 7 bases match TRBD2. V shed 6 bases, J shed 0 bases, and the junction held 8 bases outside the gene matches. Germline CDR1 is LGHNA and CDR2 is YNFKEQ. The CDR3 is 16 amino acids. This chain's CDR3 is CASSHSSSGSYNEQFF. CDR3 DNA sequence: TGTGCCAGCAGTCACAGCTCTAGCGGCTCCTACAATGAGCAGTTCTTC.

This clone was counted between two and nine times. Here the CDR3 DNA reads TGTGCCAGTAGGGTCGGGACAGGGGGTGGCTACACCTTC. Encoded protein: CASRVGTGGGYTF. The chain uses TRBV28 and TRBJ1-2; 11 bases are a match to TRBD1. Germline CDR1 reads MDHEN; CDR2 reads SYDVKM. This CDR3 region has 13 residues. V trimming: 9 bases; J trimming: 7 bases; junction bases outside the gene matches: 7.

The genes are TRBV20-1 and TRBJ2-7; D not certain. The CDR3 has 15 residues. CDR1 is DFQATT, CDR2 SNEGSKA, per germline (reference sequence). The V gene lost 0 bases and the J gene lost 0 bases, with 12 bases spanning the gap. The CDR3 DNA sequence: TGCAGTGCTAGAGATTTTACAGAGAGCTCCTACGAGCAGTACTTC. Translating it yields CSARDFTESSYEQYF.

This clone was counted between two and nine times. This chain uses TRBV7-6 with TRBJ2-1; 7 bases map to TRBD2. Germline CDR1 is SGHVS and CDR2 is FNYEAQ. This CDR3 is 18 amino acids long. V dropped 1 base and J dropped 0; count of bases not matched to a gene: 9. The CDR3 sequence: CASSLGGRALSSYNEQFF. CDR3 DNA sequence: TGTGCCAGCAGCTTAGGAGGGAGGGCCCTGAGCTCCTACAATGAGCAGTTCTTC.